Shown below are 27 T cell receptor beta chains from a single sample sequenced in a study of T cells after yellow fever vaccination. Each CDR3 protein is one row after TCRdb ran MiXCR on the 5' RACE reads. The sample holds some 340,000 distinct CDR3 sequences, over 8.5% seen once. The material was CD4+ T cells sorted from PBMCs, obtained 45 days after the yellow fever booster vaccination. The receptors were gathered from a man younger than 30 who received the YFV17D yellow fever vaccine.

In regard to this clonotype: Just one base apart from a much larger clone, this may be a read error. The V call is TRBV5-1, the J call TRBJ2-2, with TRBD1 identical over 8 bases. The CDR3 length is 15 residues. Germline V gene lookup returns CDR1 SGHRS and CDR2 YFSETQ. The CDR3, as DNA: TGCGCCAGCAGGTCCGGACAGGGCAACACCGGGGAGCTGCTTTTT. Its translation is CASRSGQGNTGELLF.

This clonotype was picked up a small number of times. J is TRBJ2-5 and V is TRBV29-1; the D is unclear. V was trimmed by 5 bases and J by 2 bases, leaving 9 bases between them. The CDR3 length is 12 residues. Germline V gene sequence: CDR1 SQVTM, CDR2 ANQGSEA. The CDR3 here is CSVRLPQETQYF. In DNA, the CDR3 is TGCAGCGTTCGTCTACCTCAAGAGACCCAGTACTTC.

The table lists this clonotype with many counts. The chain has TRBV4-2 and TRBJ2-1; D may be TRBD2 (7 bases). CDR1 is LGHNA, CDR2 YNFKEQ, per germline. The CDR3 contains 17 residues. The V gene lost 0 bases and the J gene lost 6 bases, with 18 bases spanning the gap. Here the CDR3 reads CASSQEGAGEPGNEQFF. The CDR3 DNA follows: TGTGCCAGCAGCCAAGAGGGGGCGGGGGAGCCAGGCAATGAGCAGTTCTTC.

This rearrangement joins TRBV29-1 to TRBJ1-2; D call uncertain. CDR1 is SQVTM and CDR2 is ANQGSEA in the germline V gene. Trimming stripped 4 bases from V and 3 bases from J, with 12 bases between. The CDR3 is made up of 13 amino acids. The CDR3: CSVAVTGDYGYTF. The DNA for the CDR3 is TGCAGCGTTGCTGTCACTGGGGACTATGGCTACACCTTC.

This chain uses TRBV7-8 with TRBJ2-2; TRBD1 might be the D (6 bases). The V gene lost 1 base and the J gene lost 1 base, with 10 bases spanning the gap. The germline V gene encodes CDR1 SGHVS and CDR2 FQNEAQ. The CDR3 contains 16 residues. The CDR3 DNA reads TGTGCCAGCAGCTTAGGGAACAGGGTGAACACCGGGGAGCTGTTTTTT. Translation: CASSLGNRVNTGELFF.

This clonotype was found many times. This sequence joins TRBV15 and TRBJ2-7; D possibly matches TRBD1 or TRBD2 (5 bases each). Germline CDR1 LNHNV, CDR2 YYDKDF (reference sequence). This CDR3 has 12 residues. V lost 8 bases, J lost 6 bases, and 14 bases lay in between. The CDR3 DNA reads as TGTGCCACCCAAAACCGGGGCAGCGAGCAGTACTTC. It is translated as CATQNRGSEQYF.

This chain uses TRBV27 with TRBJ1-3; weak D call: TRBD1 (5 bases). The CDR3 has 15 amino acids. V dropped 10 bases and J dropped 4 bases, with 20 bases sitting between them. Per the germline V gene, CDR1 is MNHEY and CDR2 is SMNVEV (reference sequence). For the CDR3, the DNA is TGTGCCACTTCCCCGCAGGGTCGGTTCGGAAACACCATATATTTT. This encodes CATSPQGRFGNTIYF.

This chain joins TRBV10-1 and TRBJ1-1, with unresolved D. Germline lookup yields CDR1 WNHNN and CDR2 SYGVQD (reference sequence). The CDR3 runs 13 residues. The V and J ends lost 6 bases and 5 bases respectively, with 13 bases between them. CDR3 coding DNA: TGCGCCAGCAGAGGTACCGAGGGTACTGAAGCTTTCTTT. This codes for CASRGTEGTEAFF.

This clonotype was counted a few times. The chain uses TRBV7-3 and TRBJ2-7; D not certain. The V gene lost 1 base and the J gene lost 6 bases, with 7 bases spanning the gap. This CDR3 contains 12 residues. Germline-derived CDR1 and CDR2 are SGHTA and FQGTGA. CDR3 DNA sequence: TGTGCCAGCAGCTTAAGAGGTGGCGAGCAGTACTTC. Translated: CASSLRGGEQYF.

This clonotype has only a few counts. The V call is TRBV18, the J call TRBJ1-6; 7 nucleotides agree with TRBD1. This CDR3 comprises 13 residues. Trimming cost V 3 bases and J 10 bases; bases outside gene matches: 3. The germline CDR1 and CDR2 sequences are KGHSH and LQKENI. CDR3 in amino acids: CASSPSGGSPLHF. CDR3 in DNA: TGTGCCAGCTCACCGTCAGGGGGATCACCCCTCCACTTT. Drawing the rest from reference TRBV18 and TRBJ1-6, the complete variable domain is NAGVMQNPRHLVRRRGQEARLRCSPMKGHSHVYWYRQLPEEGLKFMVYLQKENIIDESGMPKERFSAEFPKEGPSILRIQQVVRGDSAAYFCASSPSGGSPLHFGNGTRLTVT.

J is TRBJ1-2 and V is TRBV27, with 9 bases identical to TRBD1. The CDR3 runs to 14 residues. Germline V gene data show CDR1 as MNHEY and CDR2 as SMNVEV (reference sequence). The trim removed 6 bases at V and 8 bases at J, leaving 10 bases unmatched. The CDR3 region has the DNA TGTGCCAGCAGCGGGACAGGGTGGGGAGGAGGCTACACCTTC. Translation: CASSGTGWGGGYTF.

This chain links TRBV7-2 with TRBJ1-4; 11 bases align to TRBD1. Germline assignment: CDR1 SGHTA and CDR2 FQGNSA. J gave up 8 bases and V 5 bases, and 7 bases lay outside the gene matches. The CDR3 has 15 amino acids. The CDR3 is CASSDRGQGVEKLFF. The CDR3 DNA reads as TGTGCCAGCAGCGATAGGGGACAGGGGGTCGAAAAACTGTTTTTT.

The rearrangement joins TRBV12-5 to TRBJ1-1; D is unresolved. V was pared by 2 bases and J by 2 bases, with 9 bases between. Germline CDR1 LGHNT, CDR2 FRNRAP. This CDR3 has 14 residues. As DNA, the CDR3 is TGTGCTAGTGGTTTGCCAGGCCTAAACACTGAAGCTTTCTTT. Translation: CASGLPGLNTEAFF.

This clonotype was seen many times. The DNA of the CDR3 is TGTGCCTGGAGTGCCGGACAGGGGGCGATAGGATCCTACGAGCAGTACTTC. This translates into CAWSAGQGAIGSYEQYF. The chain has TRBV30 and TRBJ2-7; TRBD1 aligns across 11 bases. V shed 1 base and J 1 base; nucleotides not matched to a gene: 9. CDR1 is GTSNPN, CDR2 SVGIG, per germline (reference sequence). The CDR3 covers 17 residues. Looking up the rest from reference TRBV30 and TRBJ2-7 gives the full variable domain: SQTIHQWPATLVQPVGSPLSLECTVEGTSNPNLYWYRQAAGRGLQLLFYSVGIGQISSEVPQNLSASRPQDRQFILSSKKLLLSDSGFYLCAWSAGQGAIGSYEQYFGPGTRLTVT.

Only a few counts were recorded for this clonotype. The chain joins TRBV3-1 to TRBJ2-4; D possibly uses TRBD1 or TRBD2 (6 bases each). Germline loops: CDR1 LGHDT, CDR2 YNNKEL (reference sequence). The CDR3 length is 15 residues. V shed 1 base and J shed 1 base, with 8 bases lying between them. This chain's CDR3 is CASSQVGGAKNIQYF. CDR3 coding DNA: TGTGCCAGCAGCCAAGTAGGGGGGGCCAAAAACATTCAGTACTTC.

CDR3 amino acids: CASSLDPQGYTEAFF. The CDR3 DNA reads as TGTGCCAGCAGCTTAGACCCACAGGGTTATACTGAAGCTTTCTTT. This chain connects TRBV11-2 to TRBJ1-1; TRBD1 might be the D (6 bases). CDR1 is SGHAT, CDR2 FQNNGV, per germline. The CDR3 has 15 amino acids. The V and J ends lost 0 bases and 5 bases respectively, with 13 bases between them.

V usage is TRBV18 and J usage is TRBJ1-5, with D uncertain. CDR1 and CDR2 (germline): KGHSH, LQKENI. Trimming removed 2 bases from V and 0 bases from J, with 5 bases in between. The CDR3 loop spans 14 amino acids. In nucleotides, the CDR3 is TGTGCCAGCTCACCAGAAAATAGCAATCAGCCCCAGCATTTT. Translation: CASSPENSNQPQHF.

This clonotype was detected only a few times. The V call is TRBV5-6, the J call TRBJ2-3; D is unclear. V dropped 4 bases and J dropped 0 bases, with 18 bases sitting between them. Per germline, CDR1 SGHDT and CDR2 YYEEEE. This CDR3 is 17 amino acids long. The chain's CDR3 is CASSHILDGTSTDTQYF. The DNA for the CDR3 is TGTGCCAGCAGCCACATCCTTGACGGCACGAGCACAGATACGCAGTATTTT.

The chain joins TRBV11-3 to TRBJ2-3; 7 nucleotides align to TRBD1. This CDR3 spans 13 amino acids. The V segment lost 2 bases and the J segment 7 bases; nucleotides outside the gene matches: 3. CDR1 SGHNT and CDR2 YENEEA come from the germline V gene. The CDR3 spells CASSLMDRNTQYF. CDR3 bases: TGTGCCAGCAGCTTAATGGACAGGAATACGCAGTATTTT. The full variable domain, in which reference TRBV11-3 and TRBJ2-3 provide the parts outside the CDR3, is EAGVVQSPRYKIIEKKQPVAFWCNPISGHNTLYWYLQNLGQGPELLIRYENEEAVDDSQLPKDRFSAERLKGVDSTLKIQPAELGDSAVYLCASSLMDRNTQYFGPGTRLTVL.

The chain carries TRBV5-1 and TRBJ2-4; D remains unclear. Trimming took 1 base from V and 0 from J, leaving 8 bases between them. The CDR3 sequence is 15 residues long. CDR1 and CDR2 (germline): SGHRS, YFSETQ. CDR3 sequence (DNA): TGCGCCAGCAGCTTGTTAGGTTCAGCCAAAAACATTCAGTACTTC. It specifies CASSLLGSAKNIQYF.

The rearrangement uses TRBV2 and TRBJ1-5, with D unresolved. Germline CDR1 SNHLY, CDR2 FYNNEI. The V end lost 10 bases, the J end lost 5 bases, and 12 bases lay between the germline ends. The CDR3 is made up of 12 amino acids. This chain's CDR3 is CANIFWYQPQHF. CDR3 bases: TGTGCCAACATATTTTGGTATCAGCCCCAGCATTTT.

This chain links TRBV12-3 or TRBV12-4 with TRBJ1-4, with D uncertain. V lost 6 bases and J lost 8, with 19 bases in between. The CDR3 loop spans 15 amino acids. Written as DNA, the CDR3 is TGTGCCAGCAGGACGTTTGACGGGGTGGTCGAAAAACTGTTTTTT. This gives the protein CASRTFDGVVEKLFF.

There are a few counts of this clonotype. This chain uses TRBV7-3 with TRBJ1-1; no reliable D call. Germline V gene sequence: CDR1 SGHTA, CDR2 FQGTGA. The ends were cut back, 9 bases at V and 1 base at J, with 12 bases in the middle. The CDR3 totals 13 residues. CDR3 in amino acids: CASRFVGNTEAFF. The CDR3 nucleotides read TGTGCCAGTAGGTTTGTGGGGAACACTGAAGCTTTCTTT. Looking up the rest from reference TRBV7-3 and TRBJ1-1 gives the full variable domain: GAGVSQTPSNKVTEKGKYVELRCDPISGHTALYWYRQSLGQGPEFLIYFQGTGAADDSGLPNDRFFAVRPEGSVSTLKIQRTERGDSAVYLCASRFVGNTEAFFGQGTRLTVV.

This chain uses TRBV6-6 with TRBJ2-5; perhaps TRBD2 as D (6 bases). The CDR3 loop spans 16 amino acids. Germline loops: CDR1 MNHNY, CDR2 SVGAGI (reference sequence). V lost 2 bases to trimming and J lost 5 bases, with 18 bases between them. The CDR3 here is CASSYAGQAGWETQYF. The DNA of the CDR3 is TGTGCCAGCAGTTACGCAGGCCAGGCGGGGTGGGAGACCCAGTACTTC.

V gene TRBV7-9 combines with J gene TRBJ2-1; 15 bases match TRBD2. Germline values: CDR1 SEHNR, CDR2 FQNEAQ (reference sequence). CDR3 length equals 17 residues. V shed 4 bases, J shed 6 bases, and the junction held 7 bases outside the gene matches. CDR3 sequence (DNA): TGTGCCAGCAGCTGGGGACTAGCGGGGGGCTTATTCAATGAGCAGTTCTTC. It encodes CASSWGLAGGLFNEQFF.

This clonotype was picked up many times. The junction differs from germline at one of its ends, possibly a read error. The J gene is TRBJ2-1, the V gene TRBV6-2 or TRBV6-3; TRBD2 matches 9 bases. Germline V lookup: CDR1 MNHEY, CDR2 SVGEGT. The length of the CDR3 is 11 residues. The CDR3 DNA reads TGTGCCAGCGCCATAGCGGGGGAAACGCTCTTC. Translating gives CASAIAGETLF.

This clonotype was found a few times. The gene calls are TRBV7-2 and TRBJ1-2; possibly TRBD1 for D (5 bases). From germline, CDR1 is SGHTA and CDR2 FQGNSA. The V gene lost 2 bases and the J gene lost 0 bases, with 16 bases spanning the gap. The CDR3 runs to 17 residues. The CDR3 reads CASSLQAGRGTNYGYTF. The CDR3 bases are TGTGCCAGCAGCTTACAAGCAGGGAGGGGAACTAACTATGGCTACACCTTC.